This T cell receptor beta chain came from a study of blood T cells in healthy people across ages. The CDR3 is 13 amino acids. Between the trimmed V and J ends, which lost 0 bases and 10 bases, there was a span of 10 bases. Germline V gives CDR1 DFQATT, CDR2 SNEGSKA (reference sequence). The use of a sample-barcoded 5' primer and a J-beta primer mix characterized a second PCR of about 6 to 12 cycles. Each sample provided no less than 2.5 million CDR3-containing paired-end reads. TCRdb fed the 5' RACE reads into MiXCR, producing one record per CDR3 protein. The data show approximately 400,000 distinct CDR3 sequences, 52% seen once.

V gene TRBV20-1 combines with J gene TRBJ1-6, with D perhaps TRBD1 (6 bases). Input material: blood. The source of this sequence is a man aged 55-75 years in good health. The chain's CDR3 is CSAREQGASPLHF. As DNA, the CDR3 is TGCAGTGCTAGAGAACAGGGCGCATCACCCCTCCACTTT.